The rows below give T cell receptor beta chains drawn from one sample of a study of cytomegalovirus exposure and HLA in healthy donors. Using immunoSEQ multiplex PCR, the repertoire was profiled, and TCRdb retains in-frame clones only, with some absent. This table has more than 90,000 clones, about 79% appearing once. The sequenced material came from PBMCs. These receptors were collected from a woman aged 18-29 years in good health and CMV-seropositive. CDR3s include the opening cysteine and the closing phenylalanine or tryptophan. The D gene is left open where the match is weak. Some rows mark clone size as missing; the rest say once, few, many or name a class of expanded clone.

once	TRBJ2-7	15	TRBV4-1	-	TGCGCCAGCAGCCAGGGCCCGAGGGCAGGCTACGAGCAGTACTTC	CASSQGPRAGYEQYF
once	TRBJ2-7	18	TRBV21-1	-	TGTGCCAGCAGCTTCGTTAGTCTAGCGGGAGACCCCTCCTACGAGCAGTACTTC	CASSFVSLAGDPSYEQYF
-	TRBJ1-2	15	TRBV7-6	-	TGTGCCAGCAGCCCGACAGCCAGCTCTAACTATGGCTACACCTTC	CASSPTASSNYGYTF
once	TRBJ2-1	16	TRBV19	TRBD2	TGTGCCAGTAGTCGCATACTAGCGGACTCCTACAATGAGCAGTTCTTC	CASSRILADSYNEQFF
few	TRBJ2-5	16	TRBV5-4	-	TGTGCCAGCAGCTTGAATAGCGGAGAGGGGCAAGAGACCCAGTACTTC	CASSLNSGEGQETQYF
-	TRBJ2-6	18	TRBV18	TRBD1	TGTGCCAGCTCACCACGGGGGACAGGGAGTACTGGGGCCAACGTCCTGACTTTC	CASSPRGTGSTGANVLTF
-	TRBJ2-5	15	TRBV5-1	TRBD1	TGCGCCAGCAGCCACGGGACAGCGATGCAAGAGACCCAGTACTTC	CASSHGTAMQETQYF
-	TRBJ1-4	15	TRBV27	-	TGTGCCAGCAGTCCCGCAGTCTCAACTAATGAAAAACTGTTTTTT	CASSPAVSTNEKLFF
once	TRBJ2-7	14	TRBV7-9	TRBD2	TGTGCCAGCAGCCCCGGGGGGATTATCTACGAGCAGTACTTC	CASSPGGIIYEQYF
-	TRBJ2-5	12	TRBV4-2	-	TGTGCCAGCAGCCGATACAGGACGACCCAGTACTTC	CASSRYRTTQYF
-	TRBJ1-3	15	TRBV7-9	-	TGTGCCAGCAGCCGAGTGGGGCTCTCTGGAAACACCATATATTTT	CASSRVGLSGNTIYF
-	TRBJ2-5	17	TRBV4-1	TRBD2	TGCGCCAGCAGCCAAGATCCAGCGGGAGGGACCGGGGAGACCCAGTACTTC	CASSQDPAGGTGETQYF
-	TRBJ2-2	14	TRBV7-8	-	TGTGCCAGCAGCTTAAGGGGGAACACCGGGGAGCTGTTTTTT	CASSLRGNTGELFF
-	TRBJ2-3	18	TRBV10-1	-	TGCGCCAGCAGTGAGTCGACGGAGGTCCACGAACCCCCAGATACGCAGTATTTT	CASSESTEVHEPPDTQYF
-	TRBJ2-5	13	TRBV5-1	-	TGCGCCAGCAGCGAGGACAGCCAAGAGACCCAGTACTTC	CASSEDSQETQYF
-	TRBJ2-5	14	TRBV10-3	-	TGTGCCATCAGCGAAGACACAAACCAAGAGACCCAGTACTTC	CAISEDTNQETQYF
once	TRBJ2-7	18	TRBV5-1	TRBD2	TGCGCCAGCAGCTTGGACAGCCGACTAGCGGGAGTGGGGGACGAGCAGTACTTC	CASSLDSRLAGVGDEQYF
-	TRBJ2-3	15	TRBV9	-	TGTGCCAGCAGCGTAGGTGGGAGCTTGGCGGATACGCAGTATTTT	CASSVGGSLADTQYF
-	TRBJ1-2	17	TRBV28	-	TGTGCCAGCAGTTTAAGGCGGAGGGCCCTCGCTAACTATGGCTACACCTTC	CASSLRRRALANYGYTF
few	TRBJ2-7	14	TRBV5-1	TRBD1	TGCGCCAGCAGCTTCCAGGGGGTCTCCCACGAGCAGTACTTC	CASSFQGVSHEQYF
-	TRBJ2-5	15	TRBV5-3	-	TGTGCCAGAAGCTTGGAGTATTGCGGGCAAGAGACCCAGTACTTC	CARSLEYCGQETQYF
-	TRBJ2-5	13	TRBV11-3	-	TGTGCCAGCAGCCAGGACTCATGGGAGACCCAGTACTTC	CASSQDSWETQYF
-	TRBJ2-7	15	TRBV9	TRBD2	TGTGCCAGCAGCGTTGGCAGCGGGAGATTCTACGAGCAGTACTTC	CASSVGSGRFYEQYF
few	TRBJ2-5	15	TRBV21-1	-	TGTGCCAGCAGCGATCACAGCGGGAGGGGAGAGACCCAGTACTTC	CASSDHSGRGETQYF
-	TRBJ1-1	13	TRBV5-6	-	TGTGCCAGCAGCTTTCCAGTGAACACTGAAGCTTTCTTT	CASSFPVNTEAFF
-	TRBJ1-1	14	TRBV5-8	-	TGTGCCAGCAGCCCGCTCTGGGTGAGGCCCGAAGCTTTCTTT	CASSPLWVRPEAFF
-	TRBJ2-7	14	TRBV11-1	TRBD2	TGTGCCAGCAGCTTAGCTAGCGGGAGGTACGAGCAGTACTTC	CASSLASGRYEQYF
-	TRBJ1-5	14	TRBV13	-	TGTGCCAGCAGCTTAAGCAGGGGCAATCAGCCCCAGCATTTT	CASSLSRGNQPQHF
-	TRBJ2-7	14	TRBV11-3	-	TGTGCCAGCAGCTCAGAAGGAGGGGACTACGAGCAGTACTTC	CASSSEGGDYEQYF
-	TRBJ2-7	18	TRBV5-4	-	TGTGCCAGCAGACCGGCGGATAGGGTAGTTCCTAGCTCCTACGAGCAGTACTTC	CASRPADRVVPSSYEQYF
-	TRBJ1-5	14	TRBV27	-	TGTGCCAGCAGTTTATTGGGAGGCGGTCAGCCCCAGCATTTT	CASSLLGGGQPQHF
-	TRBJ1-4	15	TRBV7-8	TRBD1	TGTGCCAGCAGCTTAATCGACAGGGGCAGTGAAAAACTGTTTTTT	CASSLIDRGSEKLFF
-	TRBJ1-2	17	TRBV4-1	TRBD1	TGCGCCAGCAGCCGACTATCGGGACAGAATCTGTTCTATGGCTACACCTTC	CASSRLSGQNLFYGYTF
-	TRBJ2-1	15	TRBV5-4	TRBD2	TGTGCCAGCAGCTTGACTAGCGGGAGATACAATGAGCAGTTCTTC	CASSLTSGRYNEQFF
-	TRBJ1-1	15	TRBV5-8	-	TGTGCCAGCAGCTTGGGACAGGAGATTAACACTGAAGCTTTCTTT	CASSLGQEINTEAFF
-	TRBJ1-4	15	TRBV5-1	-	TGCGCCAGCAGCTTGGCAAGAGCAACTAATGAAAAACTGTTTTTT	CASSLARATNEKLFF
-	TRBJ2-7	12	TRBV7-9	-	TGTGCCAGCAGCTGGGATGTGCGGGATCCGTACTTC	CASSWDVRDPYF
-	TRBJ2-3	13	TRBV6-5	-	TGTGCCAGCAGCGGGAGTGGCACAGATACGCAGTATTTT	CASSGSGTDTQYF
few	TRBJ2-7	14	TRBV5-6	-	TGTGCCAGCAGCTTCCGGGAGCCCCCCTACGAGCAGTACTTC	CASSFREPPYEQYF
once	TRBJ1-3	15	TRBV5-6	-	TGTGCCAGCAGCTTGAGGGGTGCCTCTGGAAACACCATATATTTT	CASSLRGASGNTIYF
-	TRBJ1-2	15	TRBV19	-	TGTGCCAGTAGTGGACTAAGCAAGGCTAACTATGGCTACACCTTC	CASSGLSKANYGYTF